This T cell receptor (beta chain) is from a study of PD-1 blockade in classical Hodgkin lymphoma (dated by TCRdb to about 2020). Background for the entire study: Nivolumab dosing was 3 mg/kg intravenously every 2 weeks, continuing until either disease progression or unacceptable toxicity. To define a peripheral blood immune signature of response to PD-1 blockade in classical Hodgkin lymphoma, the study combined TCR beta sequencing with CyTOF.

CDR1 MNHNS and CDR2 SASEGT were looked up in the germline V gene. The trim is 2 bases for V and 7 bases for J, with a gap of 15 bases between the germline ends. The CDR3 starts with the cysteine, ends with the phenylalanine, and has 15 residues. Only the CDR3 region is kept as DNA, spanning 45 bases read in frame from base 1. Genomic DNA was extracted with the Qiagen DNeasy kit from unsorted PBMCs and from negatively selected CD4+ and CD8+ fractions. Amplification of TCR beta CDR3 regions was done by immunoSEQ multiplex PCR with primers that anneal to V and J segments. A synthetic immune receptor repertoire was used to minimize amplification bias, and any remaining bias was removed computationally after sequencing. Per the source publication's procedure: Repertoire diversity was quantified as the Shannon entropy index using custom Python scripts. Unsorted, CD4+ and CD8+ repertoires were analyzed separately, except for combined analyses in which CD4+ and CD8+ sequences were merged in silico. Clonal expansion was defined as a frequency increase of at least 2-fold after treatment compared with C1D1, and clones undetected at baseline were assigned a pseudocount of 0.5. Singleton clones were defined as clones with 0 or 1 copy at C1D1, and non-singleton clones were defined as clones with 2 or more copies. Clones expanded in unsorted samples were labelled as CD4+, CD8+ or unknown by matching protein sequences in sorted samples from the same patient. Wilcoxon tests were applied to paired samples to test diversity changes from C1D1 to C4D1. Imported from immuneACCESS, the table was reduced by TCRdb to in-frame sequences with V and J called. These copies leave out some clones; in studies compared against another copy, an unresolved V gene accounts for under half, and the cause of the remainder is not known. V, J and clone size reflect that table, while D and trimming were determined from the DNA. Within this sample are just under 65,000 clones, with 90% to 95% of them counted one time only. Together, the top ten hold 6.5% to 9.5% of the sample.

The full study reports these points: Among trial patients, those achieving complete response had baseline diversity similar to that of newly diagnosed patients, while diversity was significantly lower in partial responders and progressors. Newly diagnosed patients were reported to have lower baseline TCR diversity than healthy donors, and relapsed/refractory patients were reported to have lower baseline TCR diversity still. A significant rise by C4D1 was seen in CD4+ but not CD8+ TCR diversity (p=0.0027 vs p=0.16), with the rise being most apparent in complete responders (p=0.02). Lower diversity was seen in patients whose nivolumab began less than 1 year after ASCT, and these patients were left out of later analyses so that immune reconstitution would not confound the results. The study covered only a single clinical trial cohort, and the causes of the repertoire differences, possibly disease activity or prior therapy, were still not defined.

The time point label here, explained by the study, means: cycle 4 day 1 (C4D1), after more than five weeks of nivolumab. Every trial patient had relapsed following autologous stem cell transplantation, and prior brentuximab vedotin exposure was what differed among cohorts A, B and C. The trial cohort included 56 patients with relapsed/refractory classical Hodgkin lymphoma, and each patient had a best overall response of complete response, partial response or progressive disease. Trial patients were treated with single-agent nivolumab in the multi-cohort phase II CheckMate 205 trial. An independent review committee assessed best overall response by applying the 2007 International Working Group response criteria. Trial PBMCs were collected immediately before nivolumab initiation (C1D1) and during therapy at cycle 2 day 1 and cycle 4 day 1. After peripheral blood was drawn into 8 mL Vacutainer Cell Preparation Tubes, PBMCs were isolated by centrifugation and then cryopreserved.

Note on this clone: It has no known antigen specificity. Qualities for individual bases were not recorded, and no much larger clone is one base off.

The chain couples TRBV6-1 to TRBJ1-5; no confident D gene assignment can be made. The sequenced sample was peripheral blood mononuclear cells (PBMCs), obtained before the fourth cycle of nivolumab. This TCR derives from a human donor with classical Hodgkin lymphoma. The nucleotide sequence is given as TGTGCCAGCAGTGAATTTGATAAATTGGGGCAGCCCCAGCATTTT. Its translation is CASSEFDKLGQPQHF.